This entry lists 26 T cell receptor beta chains sequenced from one sample in a study of human T cells and chemical hapten exposure. TCRdb re-derived calls from the RACE reads in MiXCR, one entry per CDR3 protein. The sample gives 180,000 or so distinct CDR3 sequences, roughly 15% of which show up once; 1.5% to 2% is in the top ten. Time point here: patch test 1, 2 weeks after DPC sensitization. Treatment denoted: therapeutic diphenylcyclopropenone sensitization with weekly scalp DPC. The material was whole blood, obtained in connection with sensitization to the hapten diphenylcyclopropenone (DPC). These receptors came from a woman aged 30 to 39 with alopecia areata. Some clones in this sample may be carry-over from other donors' samples.

V and J are TRBV18 and TRBJ1-2; D is ambiguous. Trimming left V 5 bases short and J 6 bases short, with 13 bases between. The germline V gene has CDR1 KGHSH and CDR2 LQKENI. The CDR3 length is 13 residues. The CDR3 protein is CASSDGLLNGYTF. CDR3 bases: TGTGCCAGCTCAGACGGACTCCTCAATGGCTACACCTTC.

The chain carries TRBV28 and TRBJ1-6; 7 bases match TRBD1. V lost 6 bases, J lost 10 bases, and 12 bases stayed unmatched. The V gene's germline CDR1 is MDHEN and CDR2 SYDVKM. CDR3 length: 15 amino acids. This chain's CDR3 is CASSLPDRFRSPLHF. The DNA for the CDR3 is TGTGCCAGCAGCCTACCGGACAGGTTTCGATCACCCCTCCACTTT.

In its sample, this clonotype was seen many times. The rearrangement uses TRBV19 and TRBJ1-4; possible D gene TRBD1, 6 bases. The CDR3 runs to 13 residues. Germline CDR1 LNHDA, CDR2 SQIVND (reference sequence). V lost 10 bases to trimming and J lost 5 bases, with 14 bases between them. CDR3 protein: CATSAGANEKLFF. The CDR3 DNA reads TGTGCCACCTCCGCAGGGGCAAATGAAAAACTGTTTTTT.

V usage is TRBV6-1 and J usage is TRBJ1-1; D call uncertain. CDR3 length equals 14 residues. Trimming pared 7 bases from V and 1 base from J, leaving 13 bases between. The V gene's germline CDR1 is MNHNS and CDR2 SASEGT. CDR3 region: CASIKGLANTEAFF. CDR3 DNA: TGTGCCAGCATTAAGGGCCTAGCGAACACTGAAGCTTTCTTT.

The V gene is TRBV11-2, the J gene TRBJ2-5; 7 nucleotides agree with TRBD1. Germline V gives CDR1 SGHAT, CDR2 FQNNGV. With 1 base clipped from V and 2 bases from J, the junction kept 7 bases outside the gene matches. This CDR3 spans 16 amino acids. CDR3 bases: TGTGCCAGCAGCTTAGGCAGACAGGGAATACAAGAGACCCAGTACTTC. Protein sequence: CASSLGRQGIQETQYF.

This chain uses TRBV5-1 with TRBJ1-6; D is undetermined. The germline gives CDR1 SGHRS, CDR2 YFSETQ. V was clipped by 0 bases and J by 5 bases, with 12 bases between them. CDR3 length equals 16 residues. CDR3 amino acids: CASSLAPNPDNSPLHF. The DNA of the CDR3 is TGCGCCAGCAGCTTGGCGCCGAACCCGGATAATTCACCCCTCCACTTT.

This rearrangement joins TRBV7-9 to TRBJ2-3, with 10 positions matching TRBD2. This CDR3 has 18 amino acids. After removal of 5 bases from V and 3 bases from J, the junction contained 14 bases not matched to a gene. Germline assignment: CDR1 SEHNR and CDR2 FQNEAQ (reference sequence). CDR3 nucleotide sequence: TGTGCCAGCAGCGCGAGCTACCGTACTAGCGGGAAAACAGATACGCAGTATTTT. Its protein is CASSASYRTSGKTDTQYF. Using reference TRBV7-9 and TRBJ2-3 for the parts outside the CDR3, the full variable domain is DTGVSQNPRHKITKRGQNVTFRCDPISEHNRLYWYRQTLGQGPEFLTYFQNEAQLEKSRLLSDRFSAERPKGSFSTLEIQRTEQGDSAMYLCASSASYRTSGKTDTQYFGPGTRLTVL.

This clonotype came up many times. The chain employs TRBV5-1 and TRBJ1-1; TRBD1 matches 9 bases. The CDR3 extends over 15 amino acids. Germline V CDR1 and CDR2: SGHRS, YFSETQ. The junction had 4 bases not matched to a gene; V was cut back by 4 bases and J by 0 bases. The CDR3 DNA is TGCGCCAGCAGCACGTGGACAGGGGTGAACACTGAAGCTTTCTTT. Amino acid sequence: CASSTWTGVNTEAFF. The whole variable domain, filled in from reference TRBV5-1 and TRBJ1-1, reads KAGVTQTPRYLIKTRGQQVTLSCSPISGHRSVSWYQQTPGQGLQFLFEYFSETQRNKGNFPGRFSGRQFSNSRSEMNVSTLELGDSALYLCASSTWTGVNTEAFFGQGTRLTVV.

The rearrangement joins TRBV20-1 to TRBJ2-3; 9 nucleotides agree with TRBD1. Trimming removed 3 bases from V and 5 bases from J; junction bases left unmatched: 6. CDR3 length: 14 amino acids. Germline CDR1 reads DFQATT; CDR2 reads SNEGSKA (reference sequence). In nucleotides, the CDR3 is TGCAGTGCTAGGCCGGGACAGGGTTTAGATACGCAGTATTTT. Translating gives CSARPGQGLDTQYF.

This clonotype was counted only a few times. The chain combines TRBV20-1 with TRBJ1-2; 7 bases agree with TRBD1. Trimming at V came to 6 bases and at J to 8 bases, leaving 6 bases not matched to a gene. The germline V gene has CDR1 DFQATT and CDR2 SNEGSKA (reference sequence). The CDR3 spans 11 residues. Here the CDR3 DNA reads TGCAGTGCCATAGACAGGGAGGGCTACACCTTC. Encoded protein: CSAIDREGYTF.

This chain links TRBV12-3 or TRBV12-4 with TRBJ2-3; perhaps TRBD1 as D (6 bases). CDR3 length: 16 residues. V lost 5 bases and J 3 bases, leaving 18 bases between the germline ends. Here the CDR3 reads CASSRNRAMGTDTQYF. The DNA of the CDR3 is TGTGCCAGCAGTCGCAACAGGGCGATGGGTACAGATACGCAGTATTTT.

Many counts were recorded for this clonotype. The gene calls are TRBV3-1 and TRBJ2-4; 8 nucleotides line up with TRBD2. V dropped 4 bases and J dropped 3; count of bases not matched to a gene: 17. This CDR3 region has 19 residues. Germline V gives CDR1 LGHDT, CDR2 YNNKEL (reference sequence). CDR3 bases: TGTGCCAGCAGCCCACCCCCTTGGGCGGGGGGCGAGGGCAAAAACATTCAGTACTTC. Translated: CASSPPPWAGGEGKNIQYF.

This clonotype showed up just once. This sequence joins TRBV30 and TRBJ1-1, with a weak D call TRBD1 (5 bases). This CDR3 region has 14 residues. Per the germline V gene, CDR1 is GTSNPN and CDR2 is SVGIG (reference sequence). Trimming stripped 4 bases from V and 4 bases from J, with 16 bases between. The CDR3 loop is CAWTRQLGLTEAFF. The CDR3, as DNA: TGTGCCTGGACTAGACAGTTAGGTCTCACTGAAGCTTTCTTT.

This rearrangement joins TRBV7-6 to TRBJ2-7; D is uncertain. This CDR3 contains 14 residues. The V gene lost 3 bases and the J gene lost 4 bases, with 13 bases spanning the gap. Per germline, CDR1 SGHVS and CDR2 FNYEAQ. CDR3 sequence (DNA): TGTGCCAGCAGCTTCGCGCTCAACGGGTACGAGCAGTACTTC. It is translated as CASSFALNGYEQYF.

This clonotype was recorded a few times. V gene TRBV20-1 combines with J gene TRBJ2-3; D perhaps matches TRBD1 (6 bases). V lost 0 bases and J 0 bases, leaving 13 bases between the germline ends. Germline assignment: CDR1 DFQATT and CDR2 SNEGSKA (reference sequence). There are 16 residues in the CDR3. The CDR3 sequence: CSARDSWGPSTDTQYF. In DNA, the CDR3 is TGCAGTGCTAGAGATAGCTGGGGGCCTAGCACAGATACGCAGTATTTT.

The chain is built from TRBV20-1 and TRBJ1-5, with D perhaps matching TRBD1 (5 bases). The CDR3 is made up of 15 amino acids. Germline V gene sequence: CDR1 DFQATT, CDR2 SNEGSKA (reference sequence). V lost 2 bases, J lost 0 bases, and 11 bases lay in between. The CDR3 region is CSARQGIVSNQPQHF. The CDR3 nucleotides read TGCAGTGCTAGACAGGGAATCGTTAGCAATCAGCCCCAGCATTTT.

The sample holds many counts of this clonotype. The chain couples TRBV7-3 to TRBJ2-2, with 11 bases that match TRBD1. V shed 4 bases, J shed 3 bases, and the junction held 1 base outside the gene matches. Germline V lookup: CDR1 SGHTA, CDR2 FQGTGA. The CDR3 extends over 15 amino acids. The CDR3 loop reads CASSWTGGDTGELFF. The CDR3 DNA is TGTGCCAGCAGCTGGACAGGGGGCGACACCGGGGAGCTGTTTTTT.

The V call is TRBV29-1, the J call TRBJ2-1; D might be TRBD2 (5 bases). The germline gives CDR1 SQVTM, CDR2 ANQGSEA. Trimming stripped 6 bases from V and 6 bases from J, with 18 bases between. CDR3 length: 14 amino acids. The CDR3, as DNA: TGCAGCGTGGGCGGACTCGGTACGCCCAATGAGCAGTTCTTC. This encodes CSVGGLGTPNEQFF.

V usage is TRBV3-1 and J usage is TRBJ1-2; 9 nucleotides align to TRBD1. V was pared by 4 bases and J by 4 bases, with 7 bases of the junction left unmatched. The CDR3 consists of 15 residues. The germline V gene has CDR1 LGHDT and CDR2 YNNKEL (reference sequence). As DNA, the CDR3 is TGTGCCAGCAGCCTTCGGGACAGGGCCTTCTATGGCTACACCTTC. Protein sequence: CASSLRDRAFYGYTF.

Here the CDR3 DNA reads TGCAGTGCTCGGACTAGCGGGAGGCCCAGCACAGATACGCAGTATTTT. It translates to CSARTSGRPSTDTQYF. The chain employs TRBV20-1 and TRBJ2-3; 14 bases are shared with TRBD2. The junction had 4 bases not matched to a gene; V was cut back by 5 bases and J by 0 bases. The germline CDR1 and CDR2 sequences are DFQATT and SNEGSKA (reference sequence). CDR3 length: 16 residues.

The gene calls are TRBV19 and TRBJ2-2; tentatively, D is TRBD1 or TRBD2 (6 bases each). V was shortened by 8 bases and J by 0 bases, with 13 bases between the two germline ends. Germline-derived CDR1 and CDR2 are LNHDA and SQIVND (reference sequence). The CDR3 loop spans 15 amino acids. The CDR3 DNA reads TGTGCCAGTTGTTCCGGGGGCCCGAACACCGGGGAGCTGTTTTTT. Translated: CASCSGGPNTGELFF.

This clonotype has more than one count but fewer than ten. V gene TRBV24-1 combines with J gene TRBJ2-5; D remains ambiguous. CDR1 is KGHDR, CDR2 SFDVKD, per germline. V was shortened by 2 bases and J by 6 bases, with 18 bases between the two germline ends. This CDR3 is 16 amino acids long. DNA of the CDR3: TGTGCCACCAGTGATTCTGGGGATGAGAGAGCAAAGACCCAGTACTTC. Protein sequence: CATSDSGDERAKTQYF.

This chain links TRBV29-1 with TRBJ2-1; 8 positions match TRBD2. CDR1 and CDR2 (germline): SQVTM, ANQGSEA. CDR3 length equals 12 residues. V was pared by 8 bases and J by 2 bases, with 2 bases of the junction left unmatched. CDR3 sequence (DNA): TGCAGCATACTAGCGGCCTACAATGAGCAGTTCTTC. Translation gives CSILAAYNEQFF.

The CDR3 protein is CSATSSGTSTDTQYF. DNA of the CDR3: TGCAGTGCTACGTCTAGCGGGACTAGCACAGATACGCAGTATTTT. V and J are TRBV20-1 and TRBJ2-3, with 9 bases that match TRBD2. Germline CDR1 DFQATT, CDR2 SNEGSKA (reference sequence). The CDR3 loop spans 15 amino acids. V dropped 4 bases and J dropped 0; count of bases not matched to a gene: 5.

The chain employs TRBV20-1 and TRBJ2-7; the D gene is possibly TRBD2 (6 bases). The germline V gene has CDR1 DFQATT and CDR2 SNEGSKA (reference sequence). Trimming stripped 0 bases from V and 9 bases from J, with 12 bases between. The CDR3 spans 12 residues. The DNA for the CDR3 is TGCAGTGCTAGAGATGGGAGACTAGGGCAGTACTTC. Its translation: CSARDGRLGQYF.

This clonotype was counted a few times. This rearrangement joins TRBV28 to TRBJ1-5, with no clear D. The CDR3 sequence is 12 residues long. Per germline, CDR1 MDHEN and CDR2 SYDVKM. V gave up 5 bases and J gave up 9 bases, with 11 bases separating them. CDR3 protein: CASSLLEAPQHF. The CDR3, as DNA: TGTGCCAGCAGTCTTCTAGAGGCGCCCCAGCATTTT. The full variable domain, its missing parts supplied by reference TRBV28 and TRBJ1-5, is DVKVTQSSRYLVKRTGEKVFLECVQDMDHENMFWYRQDPGLGLRLIYFSYDVKMKEKGDIPEGYSVSREKKERFSLILESASTNQTSMYLCASSLLEAPQHFGDGTRLSIL.